This TCR beta chain was observed in a study of blood T cells in healthy people across ages. For the second PCR, which ran for about 6 to 12 cycles, a sample-barcoded 5' primer and a J-beta primer mix were used. TCRdb reprocessed the 5' RACE reads via MiXCR and lists one record per CDR3 protein. Of over 1,500,000 distinct CDR3 sequences listed, 39% are singletons. CDR1 is MDHEN and CDR2 is SYDVKM in the germline V gene. V was cut by 10 bases and J by 2 bases, with 17 bases left in between. The CDR3 is 14 amino acids. Sequencing input: blood. The origin of this receptor is a human donor in good health. The chain recombines TRBV28 with TRBJ2-5; D is unclear. The CDR3 sequence is CATRLFWGQETQYF. For the CDR3, the DNA is TGTGCCACCCGTCTGTTTTGGGGTCAAGAGACCCAGTACTTC. Full variable domain (rest looked up from reference TRBV28 and TRBJ2-5): DVKVTQSSRYLVKRTGEKVFLECVQDMDHENMFWYRQDPGLGLRLIYFSYDVKMKEKGDIPEGYSVSREKKERFSLILESASTNQTSMYLCATRLFWGQETQYFGPGTRLLVL.